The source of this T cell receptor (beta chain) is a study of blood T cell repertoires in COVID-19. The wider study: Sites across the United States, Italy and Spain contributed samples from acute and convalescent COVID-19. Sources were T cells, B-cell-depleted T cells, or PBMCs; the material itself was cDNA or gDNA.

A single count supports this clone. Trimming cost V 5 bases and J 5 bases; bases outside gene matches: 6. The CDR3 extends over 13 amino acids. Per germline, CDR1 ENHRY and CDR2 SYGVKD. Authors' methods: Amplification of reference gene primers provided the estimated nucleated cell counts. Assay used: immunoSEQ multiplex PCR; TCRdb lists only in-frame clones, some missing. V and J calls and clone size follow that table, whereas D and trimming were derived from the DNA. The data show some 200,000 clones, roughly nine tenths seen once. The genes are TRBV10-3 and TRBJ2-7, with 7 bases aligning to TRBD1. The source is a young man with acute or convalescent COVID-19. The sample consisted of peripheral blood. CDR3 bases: TGTGCCATCAGTAACAGGGGCGACCACGAGCAGTACTTC. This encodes CAISNRGDHEQYF.